This entry is about one T cell receptor (beta chain). Participants reported their clinical history, and cohort assignment relied on those reports. This sample was included in a study of blood T cell repertoires in COVID-19. Study details: The study drew acute and convalescent COVID-19 samples from the United States, Italy and Spain.

Per the authors' pipeline: Reference gene primer amplification yielded estimated nucleated cell counts. Generated by immunoSEQ multiplex PCR, the TCRdb table keeps only in-frame clones and is missing some. The V and J calls and clone size come from that table; D and trimming were worked out from the DNA. The top ten hold approximately 4% of the sample, which has some 260,000 clones, around 84% seen once. Germline V CDR1 and CDR2: SNHLY, FYNNEI. The CDR3 has 14 residues. V lost 9 bases to trimming and J lost 8 bases, with 17 bases between them. The chain is built from TRBV2 and TRBJ1-6; D is uncertain. Sequencing was done on a sample of PBMCs or T cells enriched from blood (not recorded which). The sequence came from a man aged 25 to 45 with acute COVID-19. The CDR3 reads CARNAAADDSPLHF. In nucleotides, the CDR3 is TGTGCCAGAAATGCGGCAGCCGACGATTCACCCCTCCACTTT.